These T cell receptor beta chains were read from a single sample in a study of OX40 agonist ivuxolimab in advanced cancers. Generated by immunoSEQ multiplex PCR, the TCRdb table keeps only in-frame clones and is missing some. The table records approximately 66,000 clones, around 86% of them present only once. This specimen was CD4+ or CD8+ T cells sorted from blood, taken in a trial of the OX40 agonist ivuxolimab. The source of these receptors is an adult with an advanced solid tumor such as melanoma, head and neck, liver or kidney cancer. Both conserved end residues are part of each CDR3. The D gene is left open where the match is weak. Clone size is stated in some rows and not others, as once, few, many or a class when expanded.

clone_size: -; v_call: TRBV10-2; j_call: TRBJ2-3; cdr3_length: 12; d_call: -; cdr3_nt: TGCGCCAGCAGTGAAGTAGAGGCTACGCAGTATTTT; cdr3_aa: CASSEVEATQYF
clone_size: -; v_call: TRBV19; j_call: TRBJ2-5; cdr3_length: 13; d_call: -; cdr3_nt: TGTGCCAGTAGTCCCCCGGGTCAAGAGACCCAGTACTTC; cdr3_aa: CASSPPGQETQYF
clone_size: -; v_call: TRBV7-9; j_call: TRBJ2-7; cdr3_length: 14; d_call: -; cdr3_nt: TGTGCCAGCAGCCGACTGGCCGGGCCCTACGAGCAGTACTTC; cdr3_aa: CASSRLAGPYEQYF
clone_size: -; v_call: TRBV5-1; j_call: TRBJ2-5; cdr3_length: 16; d_call: TRBD2; cdr3_nt: TGCGCCAGCAGCTTGGGATTAGCGGGCCGAGGAGAGACCCAGTACTTC; cdr3_aa: CASSLGLAGRGETQYF
clone_size: -; v_call: TRBV6-6; j_call: TRBJ1-1; cdr3_length: 14; d_call: TRBD1; cdr3_nt: TGTGCCAGCAGCCCGGGACAGACACTTAACGAAGCTTTCTTT; cdr3_aa: CASSPGQTLNEAFF
clone_size: once; v_call: TRBV9; j_call: TRBJ1-3; cdr3_length: 13; d_call: -; cdr3_nt: TGTGCCAGCAGCCGTCCTTCTGGAAACACCATATATTTT; cdr3_aa: CASSRPSGNTIYF
clone_size: -; v_call: TRBV7-3; j_call: TRBJ2-1; cdr3_length: 13; d_call: -; cdr3_nt: TGTGCCAGCAGCTTACCCGACTGGGGTGAGCAGTTCTTC; cdr3_aa: CASSLPDWGEQFF
clone_size: -; v_call: TRBV7-2; j_call: TRBJ2-1; cdr3_length: 17; d_call: TRBD2; cdr3_nt: TGTGCCAGCAGTAACGATTTGGCGGGGGGGCGTAGGAATGAGCAGTTCTTC; cdr3_aa: CASSNDLAGGRRNEQFF
clone_size: -; v_call: TRBV27; j_call: TRBJ2-7; cdr3_length: 15; d_call: TRBD2; cdr3_nt: TGTGCCAGCAGTCAGGTTAGCGGGAGAGTTTACGAGCAGTACTTC; cdr3_aa: CASSQVSGRVYEQYF
clone_size: -; v_call: TRBV6-6; j_call: TRBJ2-1; cdr3_length: 15; d_call: TRBD2; cdr3_nt: TGTGCCAGCAGTTACCTCAGCGGGAGTGTCAATGAGCAGTTCTTC; cdr3_aa: CASSYLSGSVNEQFF
clone_size: once; v_call: TRBV28; j_call: TRBJ2-7; cdr3_length: 11; d_call: -; cdr3_nt: TGTGCCAGCAGTTTCCTCTACGAGCAGTGCTTC; cdr3_aa: CASSFLYEQCF
clone_size: -; v_call: TRBV28; j_call: TRBJ2-7; cdr3_length: 15; d_call: TRBD2; cdr3_nt: TGTGCCAGCAGTCGCGCGGGGGGAAGGTCCTACGAGCAGTACTTC; cdr3_aa: CASSRAGGRSYEQYF
clone_size: -; v_call: TRBV5-4; j_call: TRBJ1-5; cdr3_length: 14; d_call: -; cdr3_nt: TGTGCCAGCAGCTTGGAACCGGCCGGGGGGCCCCAGCATTTT; cdr3_aa: CASSLEPAGGPQHF
clone_size: -; v_call: TRBV19; j_call: TRBJ2-3; cdr3_length: 14; d_call: -; cdr3_nt: TGTGCCAGTAGCCCCCAAGCGGCCACAGATACGCAGTATTTT; cdr3_aa: CASSPQAATDTQYF
clone_size: -; v_call: TRBV5-1; j_call: TRBJ1-2; cdr3_length: 13; d_call: TRBD1; cdr3_nt: TGCGCCAGCACTAACAGGGGGTATTCTGGCTACACCTTC; cdr3_aa: CASTNRGYSGYTF
clone_size: -; v_call: TRBV28; j_call: TRBJ1-2; cdr3_length: 13; d_call: -; cdr3_nt: TGTGCCAGCAGCCCGAGGACAGCCTATGGCTACACCTTC; cdr3_aa: CASSPRTAYGYTF
clone_size: -; v_call: TRBV30; j_call: TRBJ1-4; cdr3_length: 15; d_call: -; cdr3_nt: TGTGCCTGGAGCGGAGGGGCTGCTCCAGGAGAAAAACTGTTTTTT; cdr3_aa: CAWSGGAAPGEKLFF
clone_size: -; v_call: TRBV30; j_call: TRBJ1-2; cdr3_length: 12; d_call: -; cdr3_nt: TGTGCCTGGAGACAGGTTAACTATGGCTACACCTTC; cdr3_aa: CAWRQVNYGYTF
clone_size: -; v_call: TRBV25-1; j_call: TRBJ1-3; cdr3_length: 16; d_call: -; cdr3_nt: TGTGCCAGCAGTGAAAATGACAGGCACTCTGGAAACACCATATATTTT; cdr3_aa: CASSENDRHSGNTIYF
clone_size: -; v_call: TRBV19; j_call: TRBJ1-2; cdr3_length: 13; d_call: -; cdr3_nt: TGTGCCAGTAGTATAGACCCGCTGTGGGGCTACACCTTC; cdr3_aa: CASSIDPLWGYTF